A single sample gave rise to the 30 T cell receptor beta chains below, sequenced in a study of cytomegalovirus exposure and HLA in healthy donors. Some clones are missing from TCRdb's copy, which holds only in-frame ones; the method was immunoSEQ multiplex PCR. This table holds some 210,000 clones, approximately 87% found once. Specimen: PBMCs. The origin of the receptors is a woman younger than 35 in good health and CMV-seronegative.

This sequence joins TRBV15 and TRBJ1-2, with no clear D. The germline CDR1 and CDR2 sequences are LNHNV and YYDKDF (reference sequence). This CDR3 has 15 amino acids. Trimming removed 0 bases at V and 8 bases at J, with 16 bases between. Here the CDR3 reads CATSRDHPDFSGYTF. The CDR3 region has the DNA TGTGCCACCAGCAGAGACCATCCGGACTTTTCAGGCTACACCTTC.

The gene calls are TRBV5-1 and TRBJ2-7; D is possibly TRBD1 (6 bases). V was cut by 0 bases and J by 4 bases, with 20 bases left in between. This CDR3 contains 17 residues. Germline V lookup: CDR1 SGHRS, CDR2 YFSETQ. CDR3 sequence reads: CASSLAPLGQVGYEQYF. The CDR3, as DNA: TGCGCCAGCAGCTTGGCCCCCCTGGGACAAGTGGGGTACGAGCAGTACTTC.

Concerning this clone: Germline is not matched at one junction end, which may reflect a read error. In DNA form, the CDR3 reads TGCGCCAGCAATGGCGGGAGGCTTGGCACAGATACGCAGTATTTT. It codes for CASNGGRLGTDTQYF. The chain has TRBV5-4 and TRBJ2-3; 8 positions agree with TRBD2. The germline CDR1 and CDR2 sequences are SGHNT and YYREEE (reference sequence). The CDR3 has 15 residues.

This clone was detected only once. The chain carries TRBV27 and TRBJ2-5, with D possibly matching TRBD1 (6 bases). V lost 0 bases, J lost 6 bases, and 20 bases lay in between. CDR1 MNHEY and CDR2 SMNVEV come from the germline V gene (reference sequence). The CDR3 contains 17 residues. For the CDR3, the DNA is TGTGCCAGCAGTTTATCTGGCTGGGGACAAGGCCAGAAGACCCAGTACTTC. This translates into CASSLSGWGQGQKTQYF.

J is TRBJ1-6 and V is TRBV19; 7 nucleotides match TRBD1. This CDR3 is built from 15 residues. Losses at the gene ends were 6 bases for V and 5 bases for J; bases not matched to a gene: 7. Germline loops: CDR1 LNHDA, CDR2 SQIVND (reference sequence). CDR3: CASRSGTVNNSPLHF. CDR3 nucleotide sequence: TGTGCCAGTAGGTCCGGGACAGTCAATAATTCACCCCTCCACTTT.

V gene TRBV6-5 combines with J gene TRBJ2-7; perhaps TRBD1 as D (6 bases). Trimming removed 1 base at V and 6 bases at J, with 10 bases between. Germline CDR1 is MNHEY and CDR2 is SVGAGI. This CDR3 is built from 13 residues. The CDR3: CASSYLQGIEQYF. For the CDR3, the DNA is TGTGCCAGCAGTTACTTACAGGGTATCGAGCAGTACTTC.

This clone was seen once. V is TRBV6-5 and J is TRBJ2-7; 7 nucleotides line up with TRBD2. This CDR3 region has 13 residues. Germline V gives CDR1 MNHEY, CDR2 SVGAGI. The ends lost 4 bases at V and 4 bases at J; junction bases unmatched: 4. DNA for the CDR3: TGTGCCAGCAGTTGGGCGGGAGAATACGAGCAGTACTTC. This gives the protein CASSWAGEYEQYF.

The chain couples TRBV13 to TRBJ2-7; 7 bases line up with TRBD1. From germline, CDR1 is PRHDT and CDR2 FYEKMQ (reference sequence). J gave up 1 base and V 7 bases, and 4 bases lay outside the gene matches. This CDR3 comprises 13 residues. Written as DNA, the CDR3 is TGTGCCAGCACCATGACAGGGTCCTACGAGCAGTACTTC. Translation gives CASTMTGSYEQYF.

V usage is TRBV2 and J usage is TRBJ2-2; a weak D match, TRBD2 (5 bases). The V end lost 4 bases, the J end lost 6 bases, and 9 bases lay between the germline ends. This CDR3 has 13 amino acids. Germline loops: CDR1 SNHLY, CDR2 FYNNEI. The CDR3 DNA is TGTGCCAGCAGTGCTATCGGGGCCGGGGAGCTGTTTTTT. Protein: CASSAIGAGELFF. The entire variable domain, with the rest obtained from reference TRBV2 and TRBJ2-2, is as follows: EPEVTQTPSHQVTQMGQEVILRCVPISNHLYFYWYRQILGQKVEFLVSFYNNEISEKSEIFDDQFSVERPDGSNFTLKIRSTKLEDSAMYFCASSAIGAGELFFGEGSRLTVL.

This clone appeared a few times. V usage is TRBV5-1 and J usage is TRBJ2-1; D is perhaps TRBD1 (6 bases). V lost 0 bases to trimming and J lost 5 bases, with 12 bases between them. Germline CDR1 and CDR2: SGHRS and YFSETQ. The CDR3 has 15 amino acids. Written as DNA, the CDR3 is TGCGCCAGCAGCTTGGGGGCGACAGGAGACAATGAGCAGTTCTTC. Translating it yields CASSLGATGDNEQFF. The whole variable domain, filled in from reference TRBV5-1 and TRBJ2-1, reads KAGVTQTPRYLIKTRGQQVTLSCSPISGHRSVSWYQQTPGQGLQFLFEYFSETQRNKGNFPGRFSGRQFSNSRSEMNVSTLELGDSALYLCASSLGATGDNEQFFGPGTRLTVL.

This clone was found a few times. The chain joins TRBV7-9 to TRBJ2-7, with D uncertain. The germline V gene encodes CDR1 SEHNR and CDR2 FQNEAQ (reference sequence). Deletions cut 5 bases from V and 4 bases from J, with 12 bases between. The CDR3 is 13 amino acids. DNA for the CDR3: TGTGCCAGCAGCAACGGAAGGGCGTACGAGCAGTACTTC. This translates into CASSNGRAYEQYF. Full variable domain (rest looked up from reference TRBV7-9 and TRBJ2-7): DTGVSQNPRHKITKRGQNVTFRCDPISEHNRLYWYRQTLGQGPEFLTYFQNEAQLEKSRLLSDRFSAERPKGSFSTLEIQRTEQGDSAMYLCASSNGRAYEQYFGPGTRLTVT.

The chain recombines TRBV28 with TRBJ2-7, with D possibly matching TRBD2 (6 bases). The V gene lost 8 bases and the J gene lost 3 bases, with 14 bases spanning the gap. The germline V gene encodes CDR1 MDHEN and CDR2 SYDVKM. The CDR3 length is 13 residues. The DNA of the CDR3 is TGTGCCAGCCGTGGGGGGTATGTCTACGAGCAGTACTTC. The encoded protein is CASRGGYVYEQYF.

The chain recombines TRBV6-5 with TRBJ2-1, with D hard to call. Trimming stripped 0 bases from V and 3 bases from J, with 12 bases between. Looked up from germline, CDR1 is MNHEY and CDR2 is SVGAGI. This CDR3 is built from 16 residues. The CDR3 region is CASSYSTRVNYNEQFF. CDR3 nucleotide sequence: TGTGCCAGCAGTTACTCTACCCGGGTTAACTACAATGAGCAGTTCTTC.

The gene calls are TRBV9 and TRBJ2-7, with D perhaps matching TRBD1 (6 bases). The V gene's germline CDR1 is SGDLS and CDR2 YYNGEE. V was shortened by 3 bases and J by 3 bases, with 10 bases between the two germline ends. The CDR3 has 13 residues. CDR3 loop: CASSESTGYEQYF. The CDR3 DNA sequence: TGTGCCAGCAGCGAGTCGACAGGCTACGAGCAGTACTTC.

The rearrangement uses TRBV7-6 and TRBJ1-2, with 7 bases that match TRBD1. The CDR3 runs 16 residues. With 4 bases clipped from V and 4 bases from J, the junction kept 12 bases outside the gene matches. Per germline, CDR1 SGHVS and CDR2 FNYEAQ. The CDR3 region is CASSSKQGQEGYGYTF. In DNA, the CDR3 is TGTGCCAGCAGCTCCAAACAGGGGCAGGAGGGCTATGGCTACACCTTC.

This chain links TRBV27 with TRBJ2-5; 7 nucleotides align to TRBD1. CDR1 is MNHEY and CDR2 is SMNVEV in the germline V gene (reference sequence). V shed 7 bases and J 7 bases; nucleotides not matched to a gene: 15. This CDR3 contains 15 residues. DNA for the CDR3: TGTGCCAGCATCCCTGACAGGGCAAGAGGGGCGACCCAGTACTTC. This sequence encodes CASIPDRARGATQYF.

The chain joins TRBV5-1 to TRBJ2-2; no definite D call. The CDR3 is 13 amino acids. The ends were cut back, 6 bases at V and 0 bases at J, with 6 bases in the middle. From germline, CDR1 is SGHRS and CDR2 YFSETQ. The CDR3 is CASKTSNTGELFF. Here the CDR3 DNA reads TGCGCCAGCAAGACCTCGAACACCGGGGAGCTGTTTTTT.

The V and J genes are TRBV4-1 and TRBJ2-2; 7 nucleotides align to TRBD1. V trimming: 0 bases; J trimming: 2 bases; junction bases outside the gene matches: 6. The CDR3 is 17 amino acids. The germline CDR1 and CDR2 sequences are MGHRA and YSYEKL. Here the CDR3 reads CASSQDPGTANTGELFF. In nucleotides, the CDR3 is TGCGCCAGCAGCCAAGACCCCGGGACAGCAAACACCGGGGAGCTGTTTTTT.

The CDR3 coding sequence is TGTGCCAGTACAGAGAGCAATCAGCCCCAGCATTTT. It yields the protein CASTESNQPQHF. The rearrangement joins TRBV19 to TRBJ1-5; D gene ambiguous. Germline CDR1 LNHDA, CDR2 SQIVND (reference sequence). Between the trimmed V and J ends, which lost 7 bases and 1 base, there was a span of 5 bases. The CDR3 runs to 12 residues.

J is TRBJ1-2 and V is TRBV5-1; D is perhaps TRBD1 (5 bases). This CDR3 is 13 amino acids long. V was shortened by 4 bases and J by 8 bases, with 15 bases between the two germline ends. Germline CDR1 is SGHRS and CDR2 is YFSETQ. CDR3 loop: CASSGGTPGGYTF. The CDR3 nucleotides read TGCGCCAGCAGCGGCGGGACGCCCGGGGGCTACACCTTC.

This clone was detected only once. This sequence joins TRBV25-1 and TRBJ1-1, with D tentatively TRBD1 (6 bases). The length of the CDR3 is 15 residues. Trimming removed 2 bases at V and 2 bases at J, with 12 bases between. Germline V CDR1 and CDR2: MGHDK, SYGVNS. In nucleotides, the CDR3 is TGTGCCAGCAGTGAACCAGGGACATTTAACACTGAAGCTTTCTTT. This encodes CASSEPGTFNTEAFF. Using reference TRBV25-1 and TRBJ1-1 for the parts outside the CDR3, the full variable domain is EADIYQTPRYLVIGTGKKITLECSQTMGHDKMYWYQQDPGMELHLIHYSYGVNSTEKGDLSSESTVSRIRTEHFPLTLESARPSHTSQYLCASSEPGTFNTEAFFGQGTRLTVV.

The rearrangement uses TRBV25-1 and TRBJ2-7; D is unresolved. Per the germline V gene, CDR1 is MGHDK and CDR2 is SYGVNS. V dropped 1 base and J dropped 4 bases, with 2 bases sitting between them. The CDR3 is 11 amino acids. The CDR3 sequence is CASSESYEQYF. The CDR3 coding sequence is TGTGCCAGCAGTGAATCGTACGAGCAGTACTTC.

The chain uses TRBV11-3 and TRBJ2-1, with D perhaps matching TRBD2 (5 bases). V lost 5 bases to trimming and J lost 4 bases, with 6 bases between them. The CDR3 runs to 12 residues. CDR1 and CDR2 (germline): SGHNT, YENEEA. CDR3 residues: CASSPGYNEQFF. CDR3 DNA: TGTGCCAGCAGCCCGGGGTACAATGAGCAGTTCTTC.

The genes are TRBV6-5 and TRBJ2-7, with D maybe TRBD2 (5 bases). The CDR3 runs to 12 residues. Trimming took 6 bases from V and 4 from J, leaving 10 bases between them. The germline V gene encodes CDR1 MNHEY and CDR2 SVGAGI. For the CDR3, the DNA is TGTGCCAGCAGCCTAAGCGGTTACGAGCAGTACTTC. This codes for CASSLSGYEQYF.

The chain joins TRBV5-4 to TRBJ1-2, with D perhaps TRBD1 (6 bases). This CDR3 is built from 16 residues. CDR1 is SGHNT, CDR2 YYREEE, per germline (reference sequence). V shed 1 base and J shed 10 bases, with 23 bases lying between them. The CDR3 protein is CASSLWQGLDTDAYTF. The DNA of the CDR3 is TGTGCCAGCAGCTTGTGGCAGGGGCTAGATACGGATGCCTACACCTTC.

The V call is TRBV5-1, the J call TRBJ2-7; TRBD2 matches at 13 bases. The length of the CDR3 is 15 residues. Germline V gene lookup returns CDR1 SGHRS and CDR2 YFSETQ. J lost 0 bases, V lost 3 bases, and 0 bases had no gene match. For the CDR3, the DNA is TGCGCCAGCAGCTGGACTAGCGGGAGCTCCTACGAGCAGTACTTC. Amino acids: CASSWTSGSSYEQYF.

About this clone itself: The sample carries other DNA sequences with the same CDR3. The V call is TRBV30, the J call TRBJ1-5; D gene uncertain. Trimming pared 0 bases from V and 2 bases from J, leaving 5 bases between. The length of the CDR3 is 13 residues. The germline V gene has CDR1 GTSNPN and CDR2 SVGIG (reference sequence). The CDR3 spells CAWSVRGNQPQHF. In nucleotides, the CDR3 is TGTGCCTGGAGTGTACGGGGCAATCAGCCCCAGCATTTT.

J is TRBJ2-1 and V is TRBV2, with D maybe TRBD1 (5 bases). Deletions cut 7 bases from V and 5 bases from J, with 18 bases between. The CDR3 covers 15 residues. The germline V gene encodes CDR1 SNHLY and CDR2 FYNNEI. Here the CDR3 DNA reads TGTGCCAGCACCCTTACCCGGCAGGGAAACAATGAGCAGTTCTTC. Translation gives CASTLTRQGNNEQFF.

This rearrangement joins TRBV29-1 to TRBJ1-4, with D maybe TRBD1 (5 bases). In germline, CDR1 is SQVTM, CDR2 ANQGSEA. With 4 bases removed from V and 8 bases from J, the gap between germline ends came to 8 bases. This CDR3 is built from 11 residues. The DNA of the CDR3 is TGCAGCGTTGTGGGGGTCGAAAAACTGTTTTTT. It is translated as CSVVGVEKLFF.

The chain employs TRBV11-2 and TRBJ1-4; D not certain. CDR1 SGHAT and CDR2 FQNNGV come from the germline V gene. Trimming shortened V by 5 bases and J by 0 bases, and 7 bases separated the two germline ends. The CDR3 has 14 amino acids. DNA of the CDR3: TGTGCCAGCAGCGTACAGTCAACTAATGAAAAACTGTTTTTT. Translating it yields CASSVQSTNEKLFF.